These T cell receptor beta chains were read from a single sample in a study of identifying expanded T cells in peripheral blood. The repertoire was sequenced with immunoSEQ multiplex PCR; TCRdb's copy has only in-frame clones and lacks some. The sample contains about 120,000 clones, 84% of which appear only once. The sequencing sample was made of blood. The origin of the receptors is a person aged 18-69 years in good health. Each CDR3 is given with its conserved first and last residue. The order of the fields is V gene, J gene, CDR3 protein.

V gene: TRBV6-5; J gene: TRBJ1-6; CDR3 protein: CASSLGHNSPLHF
V gene: TRBV11-2; J gene: TRBJ2-7; CDR3 protein: CASSLGRAVWEQYF
V gene: TRBV13; J gene: TRBJ1-6; CDR3 protein: CASSPKPTGLASPLHF
V gene: TRBV7-3; J gene: TRBJ1-1; CDR3 protein: CASSLNPGGNTEAFF
V gene: TRBV7-3; J gene: TRBJ2-5; CDR3 protein: CASSSQGGETQYF
V gene: TRBV6-1; J gene: TRBJ1-2; CDR3 protein: CASRGRGYGYTF
V gene: TRBV30; J gene: TRBJ1-2; CDR3 protein: CAWKFLGGYTF
V gene: TRBV18; J gene: TRBJ2-1; CDR3 protein: CASSPPWVQNNEQFF
V gene: TRBV30; J gene: TRBJ2-1; CDR3 protein: CAWSSTGGEIDEQFF
V gene: TRBV12-5; J gene: TRBJ1-1; CDR3 protein: CASGLDYSTEAFF
V gene: TRBV28; J gene: TRBJ2-7; CDR3 protein: CASSVNPYREEQYF
V gene: TRBV5-1; J gene: TRBJ1-6; CDR3 protein: CASSATGGRSPLHF
V gene: TRBV19; J gene: TRBJ1-6; CDR3 protein: CASSQPGAWDSPLHF
V gene: TRBV2; J gene: TRBJ1-2; CDR3 protein: CASSRLLQVQANYGYTF
V gene: TRBV30; J gene: TRBJ2-5; CDR3 protein: CAWSVGGTNQETQYF
V gene: TRBV30; J gene: TRBJ1-1; CDR3 protein: CAWYRGRANTEAFF
V gene: TRBV9; J gene: TRBJ2-1; CDR3 protein: CASSPQTGNNEQFF
V gene: TRBV11-2; J gene: TRBJ1-6; CDR3 protein: CASSSNPYRGNNSPLHF
V gene: TRBV10-2; J gene: TRBJ1-1; CDR3 protein: CASLAWPEAFF
V gene: TRBV11-3; J gene: TRBJ2-3; CDR3 protein: CASSVTGGDTQYF
V gene: TRBV6-1; J gene: TRBJ2-5; CDR3 protein: CASSRDRGETQYF
V gene: TRBV28; J gene: TRBJ2-7; CDR3 protein: CASSFLAPGANEQYF
V gene: TRBV28; J gene: TRBJ2-1; CDR3 protein: CASTITTGAKDEQFF
V gene: TRBV5-4; J gene: TRBJ1-1; CDR3 protein: CASSSSEEMNTEAFF
V gene: TRBV12-5; J gene: TRBJ1-1; CDR3 protein: CASGFKTNTEAFF
V gene: TRBV19; J gene: TRBJ1-5; CDR3 protein: CASSINSGQPQHF
V gene: TRBV11-2; J gene: TRBJ2-7; CDR3 protein: CASSGFPGEQYF
V gene: TRBV18; J gene: TRBJ1-2; CDR3 protein: CASSFGTGLTYGYTF
V gene: TRBV7-6; J gene: TRBJ2-7; CDR3 protein: CASSPSRLAGVGEQYF
V gene: TRBV4-1; J gene: TRBJ2-3; CDR3 protein: CASSPLDREQDTQYF
V gene: TRBV19; J gene: TRBJ1-4; CDR3 protein: CASSIAEKLFF
V gene: TRBV13; J gene: TRBJ2-7; CDR3 protein: CASSYGDGSYEQYF
V gene: TRBV4-1; J gene: TRBJ2-3; CDR3 protein: CASSPPGGKTTDTQYF
V gene: TRBV30; J gene: TRBJ1-1; CDR3 protein: CAWTRLPSPEAFF
V gene: TRBV7-2; J gene: TRBJ1-5; CDR3 protein: CASSREFGGNQPQHF
V gene: TRBV4-3; J gene: TRBJ2-2; CDR3 protein: CASSPGLGGQGSGELFF
V gene: TRBV18; J gene: TRBJ1-2; CDR3 protein: CASSPQGTGYGYTF
V gene: TRBV4-1; J gene: TRBJ1-6; CDR3 protein: CASSPPRTPYNSPLHF
V gene: TRBV7-9; J gene: TRBJ1-1; CDR3 protein: CASSETGGTEAFF
V gene: TRBV4-1; J gene: TRBJ2-3; CDR3 protein: CASSQDPTYRGRLPDTQYF
V gene: TRBV29-1; J gene: TRBJ1-4; CDR3 protein: CSVGGQGNEKLFF
V gene: TRBV2; J gene: TRBJ1-6; CDR3 protein: CASSDRRSYNSPLHF
V gene: TRBV5-5; J gene: TRBJ2-7; CDR3 protein: CASSHGDRHLWEQYF
V gene: TRBV11-2; J gene: TRBJ2-7; CDR3 protein: CASSLSEDLEQYF
V gene: TRBV5-1; J gene: TRBJ2-6; CDR3 protein: CASSLTGSYGANVLTF
V gene: TRBV7-2; J gene: TRBJ1-2; CDR3 protein: CASSFSRTDGYTF
V gene: TRBV6-5; J gene: TRBJ2-7; CDR3 protein: CASSYSGTGTYEQYF
V gene: TRBV19; J gene: TRBJ2-1; CDR3 protein: CASKARQGKGNEQFF
V gene: TRBV6-6; J gene: TRBJ2-7; CDR3 protein: CASSPVGHEQYF